This entry is about one T cell receptor (beta chain). The sample is drawn from a study of T-cell memory formation after mild COVID-19. TCRdb recomputed calls from the 5' RACE reads with MiXCR, one row per CDR3 protein. The sample holds 150,000 to 200,000 distinct CDR3 sequences; under 14% are singletons and the top ten take less than 4%. V lost 5 bases to trimming and J lost 5 bases, with 10 bases between them. From germline, CDR1 is SEHNR and CDR2 FQNEAQ (reference sequence). The CDR3 consists of 12 residues. Input material: PBMCs or a T cell subset sorted from them (not recorded which). The TCR sequence derives from a man younger than 35 who had mild COVID-19 (a few samples of this study predate the infection). Cell type and time point are not known. The rearrangement joins TRBV7-9 to TRBJ2-7, with TRBD1 as a possible D gene (6 bases). The CDR3 DNA follows: TGTGCCAGCAGCCCACAGGGAAACGAGCAGTACGTC. Protein product: CASSPQGNEQYV.